The rows below give T cell receptor beta chains drawn from one sample of a study of cytomegalovirus exposure and HLA in healthy donors. Sequencing was performed with immunoSEQ multiplex PCR; in TCRdb, only in-frame clones are kept and a portion is missing. The data contain around 130,000 clones, 60% to 75% of them singletons. Input material: PBMCs. All receptors derive from a woman aged 45-59 years in good health and CMV-seropositive. Each CDR3 is given with its conserved first and last residue. D genes are given only for firm matches. Only some rows state a clone size, as once, few, many or a class for expanded clones.

CASSLDEGNYGYTF	TGCGCCAGCAGCTTGGATGAGGGTAACTATGGCTACACCTTC	.	.	TRBV5-1	TRBJ1-2
CASRDLGTEAFF	TGTGCCAGCAGGGACTTGGGCACTGAAGCTTTCTTT	.	few	TRBV14	TRBJ1-1
CASSQDWGVGQPQHF	TGCGCCAGCAGCCAAGATTGGGGGGTGGGGCAGCCCCAGCATTTT	.	.	TRBV4-3	TRBJ1-5
CASSQVRGQGEGTQYF	TGCGCCAGCAGCCAAGTTAGGGGACAGGGGGAAGGTACGCAGTATTTT	TRBD1	once	TRBV4-3	TRBJ2-3
CASSTGGQGTGELFF	TGTGCCAGTAGTACCGGGGGACAGGGGACCGGGGAGCTGTTTTTT	TRBD1	.	TRBV19	TRBJ2-2
CASSFSANNSPLHF	TGTGCCAGCAGCTTCAGCGCTAATAATTCACCCCTCCACTTT	.	.	TRBV13	TRBJ1-6
CASSLQAGRGETQYF	TGTGCCAGCAGCTTACAGGCGGGGAGGGGGGAGACCCAGTACTTC	.	.	TRBV7-2	TRBJ2-5
CASSDEASSHYEQYF	TGTGCCAGCAGTGACGAGGCGTCCTCTCACTACGAGCAGTACTTC	.	.	TRBV25-1	TRBJ2-7
CASSRDRVLYGYTF	TGTGCCAGCAGCCGCGACAGGGTTCTCTATGGCTACACCTTC	TRBD1	.	TRBV6-5	TRBJ1-2
CASSRDLISQAFF	TGTGCCAGCAGCCGGGATCTTATATCGCAGGCTTTCTTT	.	.	TRBV7-9	TRBJ1-1
CASSLEPSKLAQYF	TGTGCCAGCAGCTTAGAGCCCTCTAAACTGGCCCAGTACTTC	.	few	TRBV7-8	TRBJ2-5
CASSLGGRGLAGAYEQYF	TGTGCCAGCAGCTTAGGGGGGCGGGGACTAGCGGGGGCGTACGAGCAGTACTTC	TRBD2	.	TRBV7-9	TRBJ2-7
CASSEVWDRVSPLHF	TGTGCCAGCAGTGAAGTTTGGGACAGGGTTTCACCCCTCCACTTT	TRBD1	.	TRBV6-1	TRBJ1-6
CASRGRTGDTQYF	TGTGCCAGCAGGGGACGGACAGGAGATACGCAGTATTTT	TRBD1	.	TRBV6-1	TRBJ2-3
CASTRGGATNEKLFF	TGTGCCAGCACTCGAGGAGGGGCAACTAATGAAAAACTGTTTTTT	.	once	TRBV27	TRBJ1-4
CAWSSAGTDTQYF	TGTGCCTGGAGCAGTGCGGGCACAGATACGCAGTATTTT	.	.	TRBV30	TRBJ2-3
CAESGGDNGYTF	TGTGCCGAGTCCGGGGGGGATAATGGCTACACCTTC	.	.	TRBV6-1	TRBJ1-2
CASSLDPGMGTEAFF	TGCGCCAGCAGCTTGGACCCAGGGATGGGTACTGAAGCTTTCTTT	.	.	TRBV5-1	TRBJ1-1
CASSLKDRGVYGYTF	TGCGCCAGCAGCTTGAAAGACAGGGGGGTCTATGGCTACACCTTC	TRBD1	.	TRBV5-1	TRBJ1-2
CAGGTGSYSPLHF	TGTGCCGGCGGGACAGGGTCATATTCACCCCTCCACTTT	TRBD1	.	TRBV2	TRBJ1-6
CAWSAGGPDTQYF	TGTGCCTGGAGCGCGGGAGGCCCAGATACGCAGTATTTT	TRBD2	once	TRBV30	TRBJ2-3
CASSVTDRGQNGYTF	TGTGCCAGCAGCGTTACCGACAGGGGGCAAAATGGCTACACCTTC	TRBD1	.	TRBV9	TRBJ1-2
CAWSAPGTGSYEQYF	TGTGCCTGGAGTGCCCCCGGGACAGGGTCCTACGAGCAGTACTTC	TRBD1	.	TRBV30	TRBJ2-7
CASSYTGLATDSPLHF	TGTGCCAGCAGTTATACGGGCCTAGCGACGGATTCACCCCTCCACTTT	.	.	TRBV6-5	TRBJ1-6
CASSAEATGAYEQYF	TGTGCCAGCAGCGCCGAGGCGACAGGGGCCTACGAGCAGTACTTC	TRBD1	few	TRBV7-9	TRBJ2-7
CASSNRDEQFF	TGTGCCAGCAGCAACCGGGATGAGCAGTTCTTC	.	once	TRBV11-3	TRBJ2-1
CASSLGLAGGDTGELFF	TGTGCCAGCAGCTTAGGGCTAGCGGGGGGAGACACCGGGGAGCTGTTTTTT	TRBD2	few	TRBV13	TRBJ2-2
CASRGTSGFLDTQYF	TGTGCCAGCAGAGGGACTAGCGGGTTCCTAGATACGCAGTATTTT	TRBD2	.	TRBV6-5	TRBJ2-3
CASSAPGQADGGYTF	TGTGCCAGCTCAGCGCCGGGACAGGCGGACGGTGGCTACACCTTC	TRBD1	.	TRBV18	TRBJ1-2
CASIWSGGGLTDEQFF	TGTGCCAGCATCTGGAGTGGGGGGGGCCTCACCGATGAGCAGTTCTTC	.	few	TRBV7-9	TRBJ2-1
CASSRTDTGELFF	TGTGCCAGCAGTCGGACTGACACCGGGGAGCTGTTTTTT	.	once	TRBV6-5	TRBJ2-2
CASSGAGGHTDTQYF	TGTGCCAGCAGTGGAGCGGGGGGGCACACAGATACGCAGTATTTT	TRBD2	.	TRBV2	TRBJ2-3